Reported below is one T cell receptor beta chain. Antigen: not known. The sample belongs to a study of cytomegalovirus exposure and HLA in healthy donors. Broader study findings: Analysis performed later found about 18,000 TCR beta sequences associated with HLA alleles at 0.05 false discovery rate.

PCR primers comprised 60 Vbeta and 13 Jbeta primers. As handled by the study authors: Some 10 million of 80 million or so unique TCR beta chains were shared, per a later count. TCRdb's table, derived via immunoSEQ multiplex PCR, lists solely in-frame clones and lacks some. The D gene and trimming were derived from the DNA, and the V and J assignments and clone size from that table. The repertoire consists of about 110,000 clones, with under 85% occurring once and the leading ten covering 5.5% to 7%. The CDR3 length is 15 residues. With 0 bases clipped from V and 3 bases from J, the junction kept 4 bases outside the gene matches.

Specimen: PBMCs. The rearrangement links TRBV23-1 to TRBJ2-7; 8 bases line up with TRBD1. TRBV23-1 is an open reading frame whose function is uncertain. This receptor was taken from a man aged 25 to 40 in good health and CMV-seropositive. CDR3 residues: CASSQSKGQDYEQYF. Here the CDR3 DNA reads TGCGCCAGCAGTCAATCGAAGGGACAGGACTACGAGCAGTACTTC.